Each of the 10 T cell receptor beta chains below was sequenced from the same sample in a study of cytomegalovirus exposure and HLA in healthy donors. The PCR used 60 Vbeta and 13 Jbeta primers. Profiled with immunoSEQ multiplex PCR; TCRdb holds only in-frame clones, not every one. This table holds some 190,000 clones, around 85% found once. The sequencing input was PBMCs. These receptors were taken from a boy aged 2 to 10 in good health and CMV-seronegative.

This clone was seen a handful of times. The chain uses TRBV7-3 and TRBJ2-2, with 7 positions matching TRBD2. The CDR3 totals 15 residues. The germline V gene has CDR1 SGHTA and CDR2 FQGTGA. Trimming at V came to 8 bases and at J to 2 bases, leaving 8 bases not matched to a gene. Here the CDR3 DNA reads TGTGCCAGCTCCCCGGGACTACAAAACACCGGGGAGCTGTTTTTT. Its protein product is CASSPGLQNTGELFF.

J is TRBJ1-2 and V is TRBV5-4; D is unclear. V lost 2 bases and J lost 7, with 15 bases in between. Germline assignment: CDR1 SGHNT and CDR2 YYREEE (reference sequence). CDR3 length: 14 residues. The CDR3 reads CASSLSTLYSGYTF. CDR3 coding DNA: TGTGCCAGCAGCTTATCTACGCTATATAGTGGCTACACCTTC.

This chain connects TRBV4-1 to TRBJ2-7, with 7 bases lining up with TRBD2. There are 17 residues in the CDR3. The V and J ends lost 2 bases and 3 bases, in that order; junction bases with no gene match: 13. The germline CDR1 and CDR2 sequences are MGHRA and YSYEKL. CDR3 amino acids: CASSQTSAPAGSYEQYF. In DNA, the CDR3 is TGCGCCAGCAGCCAAACCTCCGCTCCAGCGGGAAGCTACGAGCAGTACTTC.

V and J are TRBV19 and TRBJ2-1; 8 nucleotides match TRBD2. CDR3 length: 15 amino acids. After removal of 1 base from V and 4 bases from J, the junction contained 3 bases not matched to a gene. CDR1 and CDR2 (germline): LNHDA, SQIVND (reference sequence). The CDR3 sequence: CASSIAGTRYNEQFF. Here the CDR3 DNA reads TGTGCCAGTAGTATAGCCGGGACTAGGTACAATGAGCAGTTCTTC.

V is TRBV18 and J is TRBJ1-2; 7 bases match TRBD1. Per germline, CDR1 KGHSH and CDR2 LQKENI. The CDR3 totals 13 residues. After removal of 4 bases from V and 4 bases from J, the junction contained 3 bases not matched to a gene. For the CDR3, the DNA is TGTGCCAGCTCACAGGGACAGATCTATGGCTACACCTTC. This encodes CASSQGQIYGYTF.

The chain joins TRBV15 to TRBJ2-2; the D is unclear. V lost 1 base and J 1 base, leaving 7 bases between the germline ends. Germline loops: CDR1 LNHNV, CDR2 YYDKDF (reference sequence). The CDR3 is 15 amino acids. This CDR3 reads CATSRVRRNTGELFF. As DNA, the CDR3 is TGTGCCACCAGCAGAGTACGTAGGAACACCGGGGAGCTGTTTTTT.

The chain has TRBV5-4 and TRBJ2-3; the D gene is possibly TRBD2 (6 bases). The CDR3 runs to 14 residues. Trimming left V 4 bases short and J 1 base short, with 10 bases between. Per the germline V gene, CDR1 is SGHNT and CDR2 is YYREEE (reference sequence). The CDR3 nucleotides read TGTGCCAGCAGCCCGACGGGAGGCACAGATACGCAGTATTTT. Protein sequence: CASSPTGGTDTQYF.

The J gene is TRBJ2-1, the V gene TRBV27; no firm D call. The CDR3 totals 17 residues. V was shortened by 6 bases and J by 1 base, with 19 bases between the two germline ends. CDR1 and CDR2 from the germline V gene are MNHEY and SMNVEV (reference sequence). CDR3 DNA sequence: TGTGCCAGCAGCCCCTACTGGAGTTTCTATTCCTACAATGAGCAGTTCTTC. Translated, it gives CASSPYWSFYSYNEQFF.

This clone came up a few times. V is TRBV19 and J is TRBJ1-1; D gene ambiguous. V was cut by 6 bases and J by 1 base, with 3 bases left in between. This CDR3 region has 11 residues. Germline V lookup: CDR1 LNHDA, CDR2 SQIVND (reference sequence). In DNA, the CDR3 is TGTGCCAGTAGGGCGAACACTGAAGCTTTCTTT. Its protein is CASRANTEAFF.

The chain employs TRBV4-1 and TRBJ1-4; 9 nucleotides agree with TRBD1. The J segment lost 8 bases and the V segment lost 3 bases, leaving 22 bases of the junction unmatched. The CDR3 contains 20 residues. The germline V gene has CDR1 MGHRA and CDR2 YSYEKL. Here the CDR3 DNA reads TGCGCCAGCAGCCACCCGACCACAGGGGGCGGTTGGAGTACAGGGGAAAAACTGTTTTTT. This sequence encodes CASSHPTTGGGWSTGEKLFF.